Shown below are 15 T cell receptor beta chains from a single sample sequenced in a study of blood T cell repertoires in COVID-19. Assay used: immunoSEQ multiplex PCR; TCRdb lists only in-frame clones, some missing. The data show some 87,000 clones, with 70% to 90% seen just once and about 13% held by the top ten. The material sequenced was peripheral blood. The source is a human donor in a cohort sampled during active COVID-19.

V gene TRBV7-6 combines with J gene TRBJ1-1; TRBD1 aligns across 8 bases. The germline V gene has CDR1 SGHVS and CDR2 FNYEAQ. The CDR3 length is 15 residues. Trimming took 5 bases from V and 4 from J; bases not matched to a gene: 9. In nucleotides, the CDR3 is TGTGCCAGCAGCCGTACAGGGGGGCAGGCCACTGAAGCTTTCTTT. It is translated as CASSRTGGQATEAFF.

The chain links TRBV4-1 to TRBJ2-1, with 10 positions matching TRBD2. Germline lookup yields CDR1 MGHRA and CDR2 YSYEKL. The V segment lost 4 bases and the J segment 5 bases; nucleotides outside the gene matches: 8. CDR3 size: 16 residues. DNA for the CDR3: TGCGCCAGCAGCCTCCCCCAGCGGGGGGGAAACAATGAGCAGTTCTTC. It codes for CASSLPQRGGNNEQFF.

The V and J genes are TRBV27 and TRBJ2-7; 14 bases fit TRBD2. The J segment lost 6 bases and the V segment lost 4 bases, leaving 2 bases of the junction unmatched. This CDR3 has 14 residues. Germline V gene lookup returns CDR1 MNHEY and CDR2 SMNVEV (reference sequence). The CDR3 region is CASSSGLAGAEQYF. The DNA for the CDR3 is TGTGCCAGCAGTTCGGGACTAGCGGGGGCCGAGCAGTACTTC.

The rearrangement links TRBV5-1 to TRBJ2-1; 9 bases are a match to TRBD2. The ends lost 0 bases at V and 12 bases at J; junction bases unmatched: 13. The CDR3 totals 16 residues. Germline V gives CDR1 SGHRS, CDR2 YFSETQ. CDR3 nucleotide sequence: TGCGCCAGCAGCTTGGCCCAGACTAGCGGCCACACACGGCAGTTCTTC. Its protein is CASSLAQTSGHTRQFF.

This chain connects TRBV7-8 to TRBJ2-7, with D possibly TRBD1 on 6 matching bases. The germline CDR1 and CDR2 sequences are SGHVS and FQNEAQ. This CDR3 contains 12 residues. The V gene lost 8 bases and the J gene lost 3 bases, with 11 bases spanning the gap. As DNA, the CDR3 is TGTGCCAGCCAGGACAGCTACTACGAGCAGTACTTC. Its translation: CASQDSYYEQYF.

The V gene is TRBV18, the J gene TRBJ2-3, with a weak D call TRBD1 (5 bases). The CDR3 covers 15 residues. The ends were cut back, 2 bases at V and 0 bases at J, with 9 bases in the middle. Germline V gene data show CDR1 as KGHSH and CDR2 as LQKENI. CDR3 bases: TGTGCCAGCTCACCAAAGGCAGGGAGCACAGATACGCAGTATTTT. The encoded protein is CASSPKAGSTDTQYF.

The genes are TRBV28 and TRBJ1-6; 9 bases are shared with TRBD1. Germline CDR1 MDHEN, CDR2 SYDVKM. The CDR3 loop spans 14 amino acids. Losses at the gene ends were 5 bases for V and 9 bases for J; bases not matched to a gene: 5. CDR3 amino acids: CASSIGQGSSPLHF. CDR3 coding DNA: TGTGCCAGCAGTATAGGACAGGGGAGTTCACCCCTCCACTTT.

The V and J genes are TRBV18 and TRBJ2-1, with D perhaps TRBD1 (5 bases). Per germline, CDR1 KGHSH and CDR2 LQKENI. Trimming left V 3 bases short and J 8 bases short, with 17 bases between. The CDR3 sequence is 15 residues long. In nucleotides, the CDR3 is TGTGCCAGCTCACCTCAATATTCCAGGGCCTATGAGCAGTTCTTC. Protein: CASSPQYSRAYEQFF.

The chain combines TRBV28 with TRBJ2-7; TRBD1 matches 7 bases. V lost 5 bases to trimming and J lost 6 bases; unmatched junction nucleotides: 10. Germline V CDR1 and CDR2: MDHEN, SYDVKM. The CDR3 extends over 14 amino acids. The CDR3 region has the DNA TGTGCCAGCAGTCCCGGGACAGAGGGACGCGAGCAGTACTTC. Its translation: CASSPGTEGREQYF.

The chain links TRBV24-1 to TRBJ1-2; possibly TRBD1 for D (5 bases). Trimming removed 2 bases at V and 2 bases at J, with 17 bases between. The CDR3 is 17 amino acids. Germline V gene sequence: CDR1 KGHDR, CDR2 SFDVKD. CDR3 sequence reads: CATSDSGGGARNYGYTF. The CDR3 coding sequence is TGTGCCACCAGTGATTCCGGGGGGGGAGCTCGCAACTATGGCTACACCTTC.

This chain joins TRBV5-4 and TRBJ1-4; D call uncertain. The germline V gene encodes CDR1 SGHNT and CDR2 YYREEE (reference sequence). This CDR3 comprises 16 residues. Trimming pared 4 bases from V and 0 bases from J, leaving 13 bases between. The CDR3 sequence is CASSPNKQATNEKLFF. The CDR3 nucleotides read TGTGCCAGCAGCCCCAATAAACAAGCAACTAATGAAAAACTGTTTTTT.

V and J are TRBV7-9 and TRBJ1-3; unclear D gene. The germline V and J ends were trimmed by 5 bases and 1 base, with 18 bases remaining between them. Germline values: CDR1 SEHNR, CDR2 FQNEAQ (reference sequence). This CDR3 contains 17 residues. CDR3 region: CASSITAGSMSGNTIYF. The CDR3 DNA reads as TGTGCCAGCAGCATCACAGCGGGTAGTATGTCTGGAAACACCATATATTTT.

CDR3 coding DNA: TGTGCCAGCACGACAGGGCCCAACTATGGCTACACCTTC. It codes for CASTTGPNYGYTF. This sequence joins TRBV6-5 and TRBJ1-2, with 7 bases identical to TRBD1. Germline lookup yields CDR1 MNHEY and CDR2 SVGAGI. The CDR3 loop spans 13 amino acids. Trimming took 7 bases from V and 2 from J; bases not matched to a gene: 4.

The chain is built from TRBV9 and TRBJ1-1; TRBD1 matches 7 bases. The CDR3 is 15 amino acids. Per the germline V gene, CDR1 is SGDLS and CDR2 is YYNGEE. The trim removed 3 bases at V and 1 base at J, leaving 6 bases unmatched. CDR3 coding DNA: TGTGCCAGCAGCGCGTGGACAGGAAGGAACACTGAAGCTTTCTTT. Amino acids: CASSAWTGRNTEAFF.

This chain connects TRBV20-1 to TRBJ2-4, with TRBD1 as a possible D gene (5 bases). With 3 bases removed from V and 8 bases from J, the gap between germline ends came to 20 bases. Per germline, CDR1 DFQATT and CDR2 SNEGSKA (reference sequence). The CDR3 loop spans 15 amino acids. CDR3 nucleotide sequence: TGCAGTGCTAGTGGGGTGGGCGGTGGGGCGGACATTCAGTACTTC. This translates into CSASGVGGGADIQYF.